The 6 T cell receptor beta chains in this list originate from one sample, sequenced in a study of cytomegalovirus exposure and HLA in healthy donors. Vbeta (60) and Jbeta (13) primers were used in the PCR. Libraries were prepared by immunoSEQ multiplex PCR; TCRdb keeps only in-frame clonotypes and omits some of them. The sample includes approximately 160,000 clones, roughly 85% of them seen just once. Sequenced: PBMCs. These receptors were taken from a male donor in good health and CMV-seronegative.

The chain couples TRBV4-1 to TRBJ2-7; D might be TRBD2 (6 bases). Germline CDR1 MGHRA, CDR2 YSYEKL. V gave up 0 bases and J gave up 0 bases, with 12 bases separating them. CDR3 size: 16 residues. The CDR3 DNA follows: TGCGCCAGCAGCCAAGAGGGCCAGACTAGCTCCTACGAGCAGTACTTC. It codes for CASSQEGQTSSYEQYF.

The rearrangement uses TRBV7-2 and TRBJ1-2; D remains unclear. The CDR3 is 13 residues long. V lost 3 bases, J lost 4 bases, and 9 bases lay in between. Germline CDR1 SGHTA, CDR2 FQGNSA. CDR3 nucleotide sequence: TGTGCCAGCAGCTTTGGGCAGACCTATGGCTACACCTTC. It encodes CASSFGQTYGYTF.

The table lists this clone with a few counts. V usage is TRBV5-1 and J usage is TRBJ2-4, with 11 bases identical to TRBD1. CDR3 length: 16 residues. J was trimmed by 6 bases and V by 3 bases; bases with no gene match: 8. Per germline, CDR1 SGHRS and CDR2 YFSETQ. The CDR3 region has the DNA TGCGCCAGCAGCTGGAGGGACAGGGGGTTTGGAAACATTCAGTACTTC. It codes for CASSWRDRGFGNIQYF.

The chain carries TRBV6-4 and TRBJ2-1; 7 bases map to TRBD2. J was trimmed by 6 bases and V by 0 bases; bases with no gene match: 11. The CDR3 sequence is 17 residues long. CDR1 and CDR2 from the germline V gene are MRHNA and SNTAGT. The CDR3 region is CASSDSVGGSGINEQFF. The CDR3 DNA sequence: TGTGCCAGCAGTGACTCGGTCGGCGGGAGTGGTATCAATGAGCAGTTCTTC.

CDR3 sequence: CASSLDIGAQETQYF. The CDR3 DNA reads as TGTGCCAGCAGCTTAGACATAGGGGCGCAAGAGACCCAGTACTTC. The rearrangement joins TRBV7-9 to TRBJ2-5, with D perhaps matching TRBD1 (5 bases). The CDR3 is made up of 15 amino acids. V lost 1 base to trimming and J lost 2 bases, with 11 bases between them. CDR1 is SEHNR, CDR2 FQNEAQ, per germline (reference sequence). Complete variable domain (other parts from reference TRBV7-9 and TRBJ2-5): DTGVSQNPRHKITKRGQNVTFRCDPISEHNRLYWYRQTLGQGPEFLTYFQNEAQLEKSRLLSDRFSAERPKGSFSTLEIQRTEQGDSAMYLCASSLDIGAQETQYFGPGTRLLVL.

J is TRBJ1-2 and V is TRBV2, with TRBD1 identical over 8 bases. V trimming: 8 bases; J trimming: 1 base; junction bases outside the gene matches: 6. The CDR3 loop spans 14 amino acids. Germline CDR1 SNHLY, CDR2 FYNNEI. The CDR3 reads CASEGQGLNYGYTF. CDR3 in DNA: TGTGCCAGCGAAGGACAGGGTCTTAACTATGGCTACACCTTC.